Listed here is a single TCR beta chain. This sample is part of a study of T cells in localized non-small cell lung cancer. Repertoires were generated with immunoSEQ multiplex PCR, while TCRdb's copy carries only in-frame clones and drops some. The sample consists of 20,000 or so clones, just over 90% of them appearing once. This CDR3 is 14 amino acids long. CDR1 and CDR2 (germline): ENHRY, SYGVKD. V lost 5 bases, J lost 8 bases, and 18 bases lay in between. The receptor was derived from a woman aged 35 to 70 with stage I lung adenocarcinoma. Here the sequenced sample was peripheral blood, taken before any cancer treatment. The rearrangement links TRBV10-3 to TRBJ1-1; D may be TRBD1 (5 bases). CDR3 nucleotides: TGTGCCATCAGTCCCGAGGGGCAGGGCAAAGAAGCTTTCTTT. Translating it yields CAISPEGQGKEAFF.